This T cell receptor beta chain appears in the sequencing data of a study of PD-1 blockade in classical Hodgkin lymphoma. Each of the patients experienced relapse following autologous stem cell transplantation, and their brentuximab vedotin exposure differed. Clones were read by immunoSEQ multiplex PCR, and TCRdb kept only the in-frame ones, dropping some. The repertoire consists of 75,000 to 100,000 clones, with roughly 79% occurring once and the leading ten covering 16%. The V gene end was trimmed by 7 bases and the J gene end by 2 bases; junction bases not matched to a gene: 2. The CDR3 has 13 residues. Germline values: CDR1 SNHLY, CDR2 FYNNEI.

The sequence was collected from a human donor with classical Hodgkin lymphoma. This chain connects TRBV2 to TRBJ1-2; 9 bases are a match to TRBD1. The material was peripheral blood mononuclear cells (PBMCs), obtained before the second cycle of nivolumab. The CDR3 coding sequence is TGTGCCAGCATGGGGACAGGGAACTATGGCTACACCTTC. It translates to CASMGTGNYGYTF.